Shown below are 19 T cell receptor beta chains from a single sample sequenced in a study of cytomegalovirus exposure and HLA in healthy donors. With 60 Vbeta and 13 Jbeta primers, the PCR was carried out. Here immunoSEQ multiplex PCR was the method, and the copy in TCRdb shows in-frame clones only, minus some. The table lists 150,000 to 200,000 clones, roughly 77% of them singletons. Sequencing was done on a sample of PBMCs. These TCRs come from a man aged 50 to 60 in good health and CMV-seropositive.

The V gene is TRBV9, the J gene TRBJ2-7, with D possibly TRBD1 on 5 matching bases. This CDR3 spans 15 amino acids. Germline lookup yields CDR1 SGDLS and CDR2 YYNGEE. Trimming cost V 1 base and J 0 bases, with 11 bases left between them. In DNA, the CDR3 is TGTGCCAGCAGCGTATTAGACAGTGGCTCCTACGAGCAGTACTTC. Its translation: CASSVLDSGSYEQYF.

This sequence joins TRBV29-1 and TRBJ2-5; TRBD1 agrees at 7 bases. The CDR3 is 12 residues long. Germline V gives CDR1 SQVTM, CDR2 ANQGSEA. Trimming at V came to 4 bases and at J to 6 bases, leaving 5 bases not matched to a gene. CDR3 protein: CSVAGQSKTQYF. The CDR3 bases are TGCAGCGTTGCGGGACAGTCAAAGACCCAGTACTTC.

In its sample, this clone was seen once. The chain recombines TRBV5-1 with TRBJ2-2; 7 nucleotides align to TRBD1. The CDR3 totals 15 residues. The ends lost 3 bases at V and 3 bases at J; junction bases unmatched: 5. The V gene's germline CDR1 is SGHRS and CDR2 YFSETQ. CDR3 sequence: CASSSTGADTGELFF. CDR3 in DNA: TGCGCCAGCAGCTCAACAGGGGCGGACACCGGGGAGCTGTTTTTT. Full variable domain (outside the CDR3, taken from reference TRBV5-1 and TRBJ2-2): KAGVTQTPRYLIKTRGQQVTLSCSPISGHRSVSWYQQTPGQGLQFLFEYFSETQRNKGNFPGRFSGRQFSNSRSEMNVSTLELGDSALYLCASSSTGADTGELFFGEGSRLTVL.

The chain carries TRBV10-3 and TRBJ2-7; D is perhaps TRBD2 (5 bases). The germline V and J ends were trimmed by 5 bases and 9 bases, with 17 bases remaining between them. CDR1 is ENHRY, CDR2 SYGVKD, per germline. The CDR3 sequence is 13 residues long. CDR3 in amino acids: CAISLDGKFGQYF. In DNA, the CDR3 is TGTGCCATCAGTTTGGACGGGAAATTTGGGCAGTACTTC.

J is TRBJ1-5 and V is TRBV4-3, with a tentative D call TRBD1 (6 bases). Deletions cut 0 bases from V and 7 bases from J, with 13 bases between. The CDR3 extends over 15 amino acids. From germline, CDR1 is LGHNA and CDR2 YSLEER. CDR3 nucleotides: TGCGCCAGCAGCCAAGATATACAGGGCCGGCAGCCCCAGCATTTT. Translating gives CASSQDIQGRQPQHF.

The chain employs TRBV5-6 and TRBJ2-3, with 10 bases lining up with TRBD2. The V segment lost 0 bases and the J segment 4 bases; nucleotides outside the gene matches: 5. CDR3 length equals 16 residues. Germline loops: CDR1 SGHDT, CDR2 YYEEEE. In DNA, the CDR3 is TGTGCCAGCAGCTTGGGTAGCGGGGGGAGTGCAGATACGCAGTATTTT. Translated, it gives CASSLGSGGSADTQYF.

J is TRBJ1-1 and V is TRBV27; TRBD1 aligns across 10 bases. This CDR3 is built from 15 residues. Germline V gene sequence: CDR1 MNHEY, CDR2 SMNVEV (reference sequence). V was clipped by 8 bases and J by 1 base; unmatched bases: 7. CDR3 sequence: CASRRQGARNTEAFF. CDR3 bases: TGTGCCAGCCGTCGACAGGGGGCTAGGAACACTGAAGCTTTCTTT.

In its sample, this clone was seen once. J is TRBJ2-2 and V is TRBV15, with 10 bases fitting TRBD1. V trimming: 5 bases; J trimming: 6 bases; junction bases outside the gene matches: 6. Germline assignment: CDR1 LNHNV and CDR2 YYDKDF (reference sequence). The CDR3 sequence is 15 residues long. This chain's CDR3 is CATSWDRGSAGELFF. Written as DNA, the CDR3 is TGTGCCACCAGCTGGGACAGGGGTTCGGCCGGGGAGCTGTTTTTT.

The J gene is TRBJ2-3, the V gene TRBV7-9, with D perhaps TRBD2 (5 bases). Trimming stripped 0 bases from V and 9 bases from J, with 13 bases between. Germline V gene sequence: CDR1 SEHNR, CDR2 FQNEAQ (reference sequence). This CDR3 has 14 amino acids. The CDR3 DNA follows: TGTGCCAGCAGCTTAGCAGGATCGGGGAACACGCAGTATTTT. Protein sequence: CASSLAGSGNTQYF.

This chain links TRBV25-1 with TRBJ2-3, with 7 bases that match TRBD1. V lost 6 bases and J lost 7; bases outside the gene matches: 13. Germline CDR1 reads MGHDK; CDR2 reads SYGVNS. CDR3 length: 15 residues. The DNA for the CDR3 is TGTGCCAGCAGAATCGGACAGGAACACACCAATACGCAGTATTTT. It yields the protein CASRIGQEHTNTQYF. Looking up the rest from reference TRBV25-1 and TRBJ2-3 gives the full variable domain: EADIYQTPRYLVIGTGKKITLECSQTMGHDKMYWYQQDPGMELHLIHYSYGVNSTEKGDLSSESTVSRIRTEHFPLTLESARPSHTSQYLCASRIGQEHTNTQYFGPGTRLTVL.

The chain couples TRBV7-9 to TRBJ2-1; 8 bases are a match to TRBD1. This CDR3 is built from 15 residues. Germline CDR1 and CDR2: SEHNR and FQNEAQ (reference sequence). With 1 base clipped from V and 6 bases from J, the junction kept 5 bases outside the gene matches. In nucleotides, the CDR3 is TGTGCCAGCAGCTTAGACAGGGGGAGTTTCAATGAGCAGTTCTTC. Protein sequence: CASSLDRGSFNEQFF.

V usage is TRBV19 and J usage is TRBJ2-1; no reliable D call. The V end lost 7 bases, the J end lost 7 bases, and 17 bases lay between the germline ends. Germline CDR1 LNHDA, CDR2 SQIVND (reference sequence). This CDR3 is 14 amino acids long. CDR3 in amino acids: CASTIVVGRNEQFF. The CDR3 DNA reads TGTGCCAGTACAATCGTAGTGGGCAGGAATGAGCAGTTCTTC.

The chain couples TRBV18 to TRBJ1-6; 9 bases are shared with TRBD1. The CDR3 length is 15 residues. V lost 2 bases to trimming and J lost 8 bases; unmatched junction nucleotides: 4. Germline V gene data show CDR1 as KGHSH and CDR2 as LQKENI. CDR3 protein: CASSPMGQGDSPLHF. In nucleotides, the CDR3 is TGTGCCAGCTCACCAATGGGACAGGGAGATTCACCCCTCCACTTT.

V gene TRBV9 combines with J gene TRBJ1-1; maybe TRBD1 (5 bases). This CDR3 has 15 residues. Germline V CDR1 and CDR2: SGDLS, YYNGEE. V shed 3 bases and J shed 7 bases, with 19 bases lying between them. DNA of the CDR3: TGTGCCAGCAGCGGACCAGGGCGCCGGGCCGTTGAAGCTTTCTTT. This codes for CASSGPGRRAVEAFF.

The chain combines TRBV7-9 with TRBJ2-5; the match to TRBD2 covers 7 bases. The CDR3 has 13 residues. Germline CDR1 and CDR2: SEHNR and FQNEAQ (reference sequence). Trimming removed 5 bases from V and 5 bases from J; junction bases left unmatched: 5. This CDR3 reads CASSAWEGETQYF. DNA of the CDR3: TGTGCCAGCAGCGCCTGGGAGGGGGAGACCCAGTACTTC.

The chain combines TRBV10-2 with TRBJ1-5; 7 nucleotides align to TRBD1. There are 19 residues in the CDR3. V trimming: 0 bases; J trimming: 0 bases; junction bases outside the gene matches: 11. Germline assignment: CDR1 WSHSY and CDR2 SAAADI. CDR3 nucleotides: TGCGCCAGCAGTGAGTCCTATAGGACAGGCACATATAGCAATCAGCCCCAGCATTTT. It encodes CASSESYRTGTYSNQPQHF.

This sequence joins TRBV10-3 and TRBJ1-1; 9 nucleotides match TRBD1. This CDR3 is built from 15 residues. Germline V gene lookup returns CDR1 ENHRY and CDR2 SYGVKD. V shed 0 bases, J shed 3 bases, and the junction held 2 bases outside the gene matches. The CDR3 region is CAISESGTGHTEAFF. For the CDR3, the DNA is TGTGCCATCAGTGAGTCGGGGACAGGGCACACTGAAGCTTTCTTT.

The chain joins TRBV4-3 to TRBJ1-6; the D is unclear. Germline V gene data show CDR1 as LGHNA and CDR2 as YSLEER. This CDR3 is 16 amino acids long. Trimming stripped 1 base from V and 3 bases from J, with 10 bases between. DNA for the CDR3: TGCGCCAGCAGCCAAGTGTTCGGTAACTATAATTCACCCCTCCACTTT. Its protein product is CASSQVFGNYNSPLHF.

The chain couples TRBV30 to TRBJ1-6; 10 bases map to TRBD1. Germline CDR1 is GTSNPN and CDR2 is SVGIG (reference sequence). This CDR3 comprises 16 residues. Trimming at V came to 4 bases and at J to 0 bases, leaving 3 bases not matched to a gene. The CDR3 bases are TGTGCCTGGACCTGGACAGGGGGCTCCTATAATTCACCCCTCCACTTT. Its protein product is CAWTWTGGSYNSPLHF. Full variable domain (rest looked up from reference TRBV30 and TRBJ1-6): SQTIHQWPATLVQPVGSPLSLECTVEGTSNPNLYWYRQAAGRGLQLLFYSVGIGQISSEVPQNLSASRPQDRQFILSSKKLLLSDSGFYLCAWTWTGGSYNSPLHFGNGTRLTVT.